Below, 19 T cell receptor beta chains from the same sample are listed, as sequenced in a study of cytomegalovirus exposure and HLA in healthy donors. The PCR was carried out with 60 Vbeta primers and 13 Jbeta primers. Clones were read by immunoSEQ multiplex PCR, and TCRdb kept only the in-frame ones, dropping some. The data contain some 170,000 clones, around 82% of them singletons. The sample consisted of PBMCs. The source is a man aged 45 to 65 in good health and CMV-seropositive.

This chain uses TRBV14 with TRBJ1-2; D call uncertain. Germline V gene data show CDR1 as SGHDN and CDR2 as FVKESK. The ends were cut back, 4 bases at V and 6 bases at J, with 12 bases in the middle. The CDR3 length is 13 residues. The CDR3 DNA follows: TGTGCCAGCAGCCCCCGGTCAGCGAATGGCTACACCTTC. It specifies CASSPRSANGYTF.

The chain uses TRBV5-1 and TRBJ2-1; TRBD2 is a possible D gene (5 bases). The V end was cut by 4 bases, the J end by 6 bases, with 14 bases between. Germline CDR1 reads SGHRS; CDR2 reads YFSETQ. This CDR3 is 14 amino acids long. The CDR3 loop is CASSLDYPGNEQFF. The CDR3 DNA reads TGCGCCAGCAGCCTAGACTACCCGGGCAATGAGCAGTTCTTC.

The V call is TRBV11-3, the J call TRBJ1-6, with 7 bases fitting TRBD1. The CDR3 has 13 residues. The trim removed 2 bases at V and 10 bases at J, leaving 2 bases unmatched. Germline CDR1 reads SGHNT; CDR2 reads YENEEA. The CDR3, as DNA: TGTGCCAGCAGCTTACAGGGGGGATCACCCCTCCACTTT. This encodes CASSLQGGSPLHF.

This clone was recorded only once. This rearrangement joins TRBV19 to TRBJ1-5; D gene unclear. Deletions cut 2 bases from V and 4 bases from J, with 9 bases between. Germline V CDR1 and CDR2: LNHDA, SQIVND (reference sequence). This CDR3 contains 14 residues. CDR3 nucleotide sequence: TGTGCCAGTAGTATAATGAGTTATAATCAGCCCCAGCATTTT. Translated: CASSIMSYNQPQHF.

V and J are TRBV23-1 and TRBJ1-4; D is unresolved. TRBV23-1 is classed as an ORF, of uncertain function. The CDR3 runs to 18 residues. Trimming took 6 bases from V and 2 from J, leaving 22 bases between them. The CDR3 sequence: CASSPRGVEKTTNEKLFF. The DNA of the CDR3 is TGCGCCAGCAGCCCTCGGGGTGTGGAGAAGACTACTAATGAAAAACTGTTTTTT.

The rearrangement uses TRBV2 and TRBJ2-5; maybe TRBD1 (6 bases). The V end lost 7 bases, the J end lost 4 bases, and 7 bases lay between the germline ends. CDR1 SNHLY and CDR2 FYNNEI come from the germline V gene. There are 11 residues in the CDR3. The CDR3 here is CASKGGETQYF. For the CDR3, the DNA is TGTGCCAGCAAAGGGGGAGAGACCCAGTACTTC.

The V and J genes are TRBV19 and TRBJ1-1; 8 bases align to TRBD1. CDR1 is LNHDA, CDR2 SQIVND, per germline (reference sequence). J gave up 3 bases and V 8 bases, and 20 bases lay outside the gene matches. CDR3 length: 18 residues. The CDR3 protein is CASEPPGQGTMEHTEAFF. The CDR3 DNA follows: TGTGCCAGTGAACCCCCTGGACAGGGCACTATGGAACACACTGAAGCTTTCTTT. Looking up the rest from reference TRBV19 and TRBJ1-1 gives the full variable domain: DGGITQSPKYLFRKEGQNVTLSCEQNLNHDAMYWYRQDPGQGLRLIYYSQIVNDFQKGDIAEGYSVSREKKESFPLTVTSAQKNPTAFYLCASEPPGQGTMEHTEAFFGQGTRLTVV.

The chain employs TRBV6-5 and TRBJ2-7, with TRBD1 matching over 7 bases. V trimming: 5 bases; J trimming: 4 bases; junction bases outside the gene matches: 8. Germline V gene sequence: CDR1 MNHEY, CDR2 SVGAGI. The CDR3 totals 14 residues. CDR3 loop: CASSPDRARYEQYF. The DNA for the CDR3 is TGTGCCAGCAGTCCCGACAGGGCTAGGTACGAGCAGTACTTC.

CDR3 amino acids: CASSLGISNQPQHF. CDR3 sequence (DNA): TGTGCCAGCAGCTTGGGTATTAGCAATCAGCCCCAGCATTTT. The chain joins TRBV5-5 to TRBJ1-5; D ambiguous. The CDR3 has 14 amino acids. Germline V gene sequence: CDR1 SGHKS, CDR2 YYEKEE (reference sequence). The germline V and J ends were trimmed by 0 bases and 0 bases, with 4 bases remaining between them.

The chain carries TRBV11-2 and TRBJ2-2; the match to TRBD1 covers 9 bases. This CDR3 is 19 amino acids long. With 6 bases clipped from V and 6 bases from J, the junction kept 20 bases outside the gene matches. Per germline, CDR1 SGHAT and CDR2 FQNNGV. The chain's CDR3 is CASSRGFGDREWGAGELFF. In DNA, the CDR3 is TGTGCCAGCAGTCGAGGATTTGGGGACAGGGAATGGGGGGCCGGGGAGCTGTTTTTT.

In its sample, this clone was seen once. The rearrangement joins TRBV6-5 to TRBJ2-7; the D is unclear. The CDR3 sequence is 14 residues long. Per germline, CDR1 MNHEY and CDR2 SVGAGI. V was shortened by 2 bases and J by 3 bases, with 11 bases between the two germline ends. The CDR3: CASSYGVSHYEQYF. The DNA for the CDR3 is TGTGCCAGCAGTTACGGAGTCAGTCACTACGAGCAGTACTTC.

V and J are TRBV18 and TRBJ1-5; 7 bases align to TRBD1. V dropped 3 bases and J dropped 5; count of bases not matched to a gene: 4. Germline CDR1 and CDR2: KGHSH and LQKENI. The CDR3 loop spans 14 amino acids. CDR3 region: CASSPTGSDQPQHF. CDR3 DNA sequence: TGTGCCAGCTCACCGACAGGGTCCGATCAGCCCCAGCATTTT. Complete variable domain (other parts from reference TRBV18 and TRBJ1-5): NAGVMQNPRHLVRRRGQEARLRCSPMKGHSHVYWYRQLPEEGLKFMVYLQKENIIDESGMPKERFSAEFPKEGPSILRIQQVVRGDSAAYFCASSPTGSDQPQHFGDGTRLSIL.

J is TRBJ2-7 and V is TRBV2; 8 nucleotides align to TRBD1. Germline values: CDR1 SNHLY, CDR2 FYNNEI. The J segment lost 1 base and the V segment lost 10 bases, leaving 6 bases of the junction unmatched. This CDR3 has 13 residues. The CDR3: CAIAGQVSYEQYF. CDR3 DNA sequence: TGTGCCATCGCGGGACAGGTGTCCTACGAGCAGTACTTC.

The gene calls are TRBV4-1 and TRBJ1-2; D is undetermined. CDR3 length: 13 amino acids. CDR1 is MGHRA, CDR2 YSYEKL, per germline. V was cut by 4 bases and J by 2 bases, with 8 bases left in between. The CDR3 DNA is TGCGCCAGCAGCCCCCAGGTGAACTATGGCTACACCTTC. Residues: CASSPQVNYGYTF.

This CDR3 is CASSQGASYNSPLHF. For the CDR3, the DNA is TGTGCCAGCAGCCAAGGCGCCTCCTATAATTCACCCCTCCACTTT. The rearrangement uses TRBV14 and TRBJ1-6; D is undetermined. Deletions cut 1 base from V and 0 bases from J, with 4 bases between. Per germline, CDR1 SGHDN and CDR2 FVKESK. The CDR3 is made up of 15 amino acids.

The rearrangement uses TRBV5-1 and TRBJ2-2; TRBD2 might be the D (6 bases). V shed 4 bases and J shed 7 bases, with 17 bases lying between them. The CDR3 loop spans 15 amino acids. The germline V gene has CDR1 SGHRS and CDR2 YFSETQ. CDR3 nucleotides: TGCGCCAGCAGCCCGGGAGTCGACGCGGGCGGGGAGCTGTTTTTT. It encodes CASSPGVDAGGELFF. Full variable domain (outside the CDR3, taken from reference TRBV5-1 and TRBJ2-2): KAGVTQTPRYLIKTRGQQVTLSCSPISGHRSVSWYQQTPGQGLQFLFEYFSETQRNKGNFPGRFSGRQFSNSRSEMNVSTLELGDSALYLCASSPGVDAGGELFFGEGSRLTVL.

This clone appeared once. The CDR3 spells CASSSILGEQYF. The CDR3 DNA sequence: TGTGCCAGCAGTTCAATCCTAGGCGAGCAGTACTTC. V usage is TRBV28 and J usage is TRBJ2-7; no definite D call. Between the trimmed V and J ends, which lost 4 bases and 6 bases, there was a span of 10 bases. From germline, CDR1 is MDHEN and CDR2 SYDVKM. The CDR3 runs 12 residues.

This chain connects TRBV5-1 to TRBJ2-1; 10 nucleotides match TRBD2. J gave up 7 bases and V 4 bases, and 8 bases lay outside the gene matches. This CDR3 is 15 amino acids long. From germline, CDR1 is SGHRS and CDR2 YFSETQ. DNA of the CDR3: TGCGCCAGCAGCCCCAGCGGGAGGGCCGATAATGAGCAGTTCTTC. Its translation is CASSPSGRADNEQFF.

This chain connects TRBV18 to TRBJ2-1; the match to TRBD1 covers 9 bases. The J segment lost 5 bases and the V segment lost 4 bases, leaving 15 bases of the junction unmatched. There are 18 residues in the CDR3. Germline V gives CDR1 KGHSH, CDR2 LQKENI. The CDR3 region is CASSLLSPGTGLDNEQFF. Written as DNA, the CDR3 is TGTGCCAGCTCACTCCTTTCACCTGGGACAGGGTTGGACAATGAGCAGTTCTTC. The full variable domain, rest sourced from reference TRBV18 and TRBJ2-1, is NAGVMQNPRHLVRRRGQEARLRCSPMKGHSHVYWYRQLPEEGLKFMVYLQKENIIDESGMPKERFSAEFPKEGPSILRIQQVVRGDSAAYFCASSLLSPGTGLDNEQFFGPGTRLTVL.